The sequence of this T cell receptor (beta chain) was determined in a study of graft-versus-host responses after intestinal transplantation. The wider study: Multivisceral, liver-intestinal, or isolated intestinal grafts went to recipients. The study, taken as a whole, reports: Association was observed between peak circulating GvH clone levels and early post-transplant HvG declines.

With 3 bases removed from V and 1 base from J, the gap between germline ends came to 7 bases. The germline gives CDR1 SGHTA, CDR2 FQGNSA. CDR3 size: 13 residues. This clone showed up just a few times. Its target is not known. TCRdb's table, derived via immunoSEQ multiplex PCR, lists solely in-frame clones and lacks some. The table includes 75,000 to 90,000 clones, approximately 88% detected once. Sequenced here: unstimulated CD4+ T cells sorted from spleen or lymph node cells, sampled before intestinal transplant. The rearrangement joins TRBV7-2 to TRBJ2-7, with no clear D. The sequence came from a human donor who received an intestinal transplant. CDR3 coding DNA: TGTGCCAGCAGCTTGGGCTTTTCCTACGAGCAGTACTTC. Encoded protein: CASSLGFSYEQYF.